The source of this T cell receptor (beta chain) is a study of CXCR3-negative and CXCR3-positive naive CD8 T cells. Study information: For each library, about 1.5 +/- 0.3 million TRB reads were obtained, some 140 million in total.

Study findings and constraints: Comparison of naive CXCR3-negative and CXCR3-positive cells revealed similar TRBV-TRBJ usage, while memory cells differed. Cryopreserved cells showed partially decreased CXCR3 expression, and most assays used fresh PBMCs. In both naive subsets diversity was comparably high, whereas memory CD8+ cells showed much lower diversity.

Concerning this clonotype: Antigen specificity is unknown.

Each TRB cDNA library was prepared by 5' RACE (with UMI labels). TCRdb reanalyzed the 5' RACE reads, giving one entry per CDR3 protein sequence and no DNA. The sample table sets out about 120,000 distinct CDR3 sequences. Germline-derived CDR1 and CDR2 are SGHDN and FVKESK. The length of the CDR3 is 16 residues. The sequence was obtained from a human donor in good health. Some clones in this sample may be carry-over from other donors' samples. This chain links TRBV14 with TRBJ2-5; there is no DNA to check the TCRdb D call of TRBD1. Material for sequencing was naive CXCR3- CD8+ T cells from blood. Subset: CD45RO-CCR7+CD27+CD95- naive CD8+ T cells lacking CXCR3 (TNR3-). CDR3 loop: CASSQAMTPGEETQYF.